This is a list of T cell receptor beta chains from one sample in a study of Ad26.COV2.S vaccination and SARS-CoV-2 variants. Sequencing was performed with immunoSEQ multiplex PCR; in TCRdb, only in-frame clones are kept and a portion is missing. The table lists about 420,000 clones, around 89% of them singletons. The specimen was peripheral blood, collected in a trial of Ad26.COV2.S vaccine versus placebo. These receptors were obtained from a person aged 18 to 59 who received the Ad26.COV2.S COVID-19 vaccine or a placebo. CDR3s include the opening cysteine and the closing phenylalanine or tryptophan. D genes are given only for firm matches. The size of a clone is reported for some rows only, either as once, few or many, or as a class for expanded clones.

cdr3_aa,cdr3_nt,j_call,clone_size,v_call,d_call
CASSYIWDGYTF,TGTGCCAGCAGTTATATATGGGATGGCTACACCTTC,TRBJ1-2,.,TRBV6-2/TRBV6-3,.
CASSSWTGRSRSRHEQYF,TGTGCCAGTAGTTCTTGGACAGGGCGCAGCCGAAGCCGGCACGAGCAGTACTTC,TRBJ2-7,.,TRBV19,TRBD1
CATSGDLLNTEAFF,TGTGCCACCAGCGGGGACCTATTGAACACTGAAGCTTTCTTT,TRBJ1-1,.,TRBV15,.
CASSFFDRSTYEQYF,TGTGCCAGCAGCTTTTTCGACCGTTCAACCTACGAGCAGTACTTC,TRBJ2-7,.,TRBV5-4,.
CASSSTPGSNQPQHF,TGTGCCAGCAGCTCAACGCCTGGGAGCAATCAGCCCCAGCATTTT,TRBJ1-5,.,TRBV3-1/TRBV3-2,.
CSVEVLTGGQLPPYNEQFF,TGCAGCGTTGAAGTCCTGACAGGGGGCCAGCTGCCGCCCTACAATGAGCAGTTCTTC,TRBJ2-1,.,TRBV29-1,TRBD1
CATAQSLTGGLETQYF,TGTGCCACCGCACAAAGCTTGACAGGGGGCCTGGAGACCCAGTACTTC,TRBJ2-5,.,TRBV10-3,TRBD1
CASRSGPQETQYF,TGTGCCAGCAGATCCGGGCCCCAAGAGACCCAGTACTTC,TRBJ2-5,few,TRBV5-6,.
CASSYGAGNTEAFF,TGTGCCAGCAGTTACGGGGCAGGGAACACTGAAGCTTTCTTT,TRBJ1-1,few,TRBV6-2/TRBV6-3,.
CASSFGRASSDTQYF,TGCGCCAGCAGCTTCGGGAGGGCCTCATCAGATACGCAGTATTTT,TRBJ2-3,.,TRBV5-1,TRBD2
CARVDGGGTEQYF,TGTGCCCGCGTCGACGGGGGGGGTACCGAGCAGTACTTC,TRBJ2-7,.,TRBV19,TRBD2
CASSQTGAGNTIYF,TGTGCCAGCAGCCAAACAGGGGCGGGAAACACCATATATTTT,TRBJ1-3,once,TRBV7-2,TRBD1
CATSRYAGHTNDATNEKLFF,TGTGCCACCAGCAGATACGCCGGACACACCAACGACGCAACTAATGAAAAACTGTTTTTT,TRBJ1-4,.,TRBV15,.
CASSQMGQGAYNEQFF,TGCGCCAGCAGCCAGATGGGACAGGGGGCGTACAATGAGCAGTTCTTC,TRBJ2-1,.,TRBV4-1,TRBD1
CASRRVTNQQYF,TGTGCCAGCAGAAGGGTCACAAACCAGCAGTACTTC,TRBJ2-7,.,TRBV21-1,.
CASSENRGETQYF,TGTGCCAGCAGTGAGAACAGGGGAGAGACCCAGTACTTC,TRBJ2-5,once,TRBV28,TRBD1
CASSLQGRGEQFF,TGTGCCAGCAGTTTACAGGGGAGAGGTGAGCAGTTCTTC,TRBJ2-1,.,TRBV12-3/TRBV12-4,.
CASRLRTGGENYGYTF,TGTGCCAGCAGATTAAGGACAGGGGGCGAAAACTATGGCTACACCTTC,TRBJ1-2,.,TRBV27,TRBD1
CAWSVRLLSYGYTF,TGTGCCTGGAGTGTTCGCCTCCTTAGCTATGGCTACACCTTC,TRBJ1-2,.,TRBV30,.
CASTQNGGNTEAFF,TGTGCCAGCACCCAAAACGGGGGTAACACTGAAGCTTTCTTT,TRBJ1-1,.,TRBV27,.
CASSLELQANSPLHF,TGCGCCAGCAGCCTCGAATTGCAGGCGAATTCACCCCTCCACTTT,TRBJ1-6,few,TRBV4-3,.
CASRRPGSGVHNEQFF,TGTGCCAGCAGGCGACCCGGGAGCGGGGTTCACAATGAGCAGTTCTTC,TRBJ2-1,.,TRBV27,TRBD2
CASSRPDSPSPLHF,TGTGCCAGCAGCAGACCGGACTCCCCTTCACCCCTCCACTTT,TRBJ1-6,.,TRBV7-9,.
CASSQDTQGAGTEAFF,TGCGCCAGCAGCCAAGACACCCAGGGGGCAGGAACTGAAGCTTTCTTT,TRBJ1-1,.,TRBV4-3,TRBD1
CASSPQWNTEAFF,TGTGCCAGCAGTCCCCAGTGGAACACTGAAGCTTTCTTT,TRBJ1-1,once,TRBV12-3/TRBV12-4,.
CASSVSHYTDTQYF,TGTGCCAGCAGTGTTAGTCACTACACAGATACGCAGTATTTT,TRBJ2-3,.,TRBV6-4,.
CASSFSGYEQYF,TGTGCCAGCAGTTTTTCAGGGTACGAGCAGTACTTC,TRBJ2-7,.,TRBV27,.
CASSRRQTNTEAFF,TGTGCCAGTAGTAGGCGGCAGACGAACACTGAAGCTTTCTTT,TRBJ1-1,.,TRBV19,.
CASSVLTGTGYEQYF,TGTGCCAGTAGTGTCCTAACCGGGACAGGGTACGAGCAGTACTTC,TRBJ2-7,.,TRBV19,TRBD1
CASRDRQGSTYEQYF,TGTGCCAGCAGAGATAGACAGGGGTCTACCTACGAGCAGTACTTC,TRBJ2-7,.,TRBV3-1/TRBV3-2,TRBD1
CASSLRTAYEQYF,TGTGCCAGCAGTTTAAGGACAGCCTACGAGCAGTACTTC,TRBJ2-7,.,TRBV12-3/TRBV12-4,.
CASRLGTDTGELFF,TGTGCCAGCAGGCTCGGGACGGACACCGGGGAGCTGTTTTTT,TRBJ2-2,.,TRBV28,.
CASGGTVHNSPLHF,TGTGCCAGCGGGGGGACGGTACATAATTCACCCCTCCACTTT,TRBJ1-6,few,TRBV2,.
CASKRGGGTDTQYF,TGTGCCAGCAAAAGGGGGGGTGGCACAGATACGCAGTATTTT,TRBJ2-3,.,TRBV6-6,.
CASSPGTGSSKFF,TGCGCCAGCAGCCCCGGGACAGGGAGTTCGAAGTTCTTC,TRBJ2-1,.,TRBV5-1,TRBD1
CASSNTRSGRPSSYEQYF,TGTGCCAGTAGCAATACTAGGTCCGGACGGCCGAGCTCCTACGAGCAGTACTTC,TRBJ2-7,.,TRBV19,.
CASSWYTTGSARGYTF,TGTGCCAGCAGCTGGTATACGACAGGGTCAGCTCGAGGCTACACCTTC,TRBJ1-2,.,TRBV7-2,TRBD1
CASSPGAGGASPLHF,TGTGCCAGCAGTCCGGGTGCGGGGGGCGCTTCACCCCTCCACTTT,TRBJ1-6,once,TRBV7-2,.
CASSYIGWGNQPQHF,TGTGCCAGCAGTTACATCGGTTGGGGCAATCAGCCCCAGCATTTT,TRBJ1-5,once,TRBV6-5,.
CASREQGLETQYF,TGTGCCAGCAGAGAACAGGGGTTAGAGACCCAGTACTTC,TRBJ2-5,.,TRBV28,TRBD1
CASSRQGNEQYF,TGTGCCAGCAGTCGCCAGGGGAACGAGCAGTACTTC,TRBJ2-7,.,TRBV5-6,.
CASSQPGPYQPQHF,TGTGCCAGCAGTCAACCCGGACCTTATCAGCCCCAGCATTTT,TRBJ1-5,.,TRBV6-2/TRBV6-3,.
CASSYAGVTGELFF,TGTGCCAGCAGTTACGCCGGGGTAACCGGGGAGCTGTTTTTT,TRBJ2-2,.,TRBV6-2/TRBV6-3,.
CASSYSVGGGEKLFF,TGTGCCAGCAGTTACTCAGTAGGGGGCGGCGAAAAACTGTTTTTT,TRBJ1-4,few,TRBV6-5,TRBD1
CASSLPAGGAKTQYF,TGTGCCAGCAGTTTACCCGCGGGGGGGGCGAAGACCCAGTACTTC,TRBJ2-5,.,TRBV28,TRBD2
CASSEELAGSYEQYF,TGTGCCAGCAGTGAGGAACTAGCGGGGTCCTACGAGCAGTACTTC,TRBJ2-7,few,TRBV6-1,TRBD2
CASSPTTGHLMDEQFF,TGTGCCAGCTCACCAACAACGGGACACCTAATGGATGAGCAGTTCTTC,TRBJ2-1,.,TRBV18,.
CASSIRGLYADTQYF,TGTGCCAGTAGTATCAGGGGGCTATACGCAGATACGCAGTATTTT,TRBJ2-3,.,TRBV19,TRBD1
CASKPTGADTQYF,TGTGCCAGCAAGCCCACGGGCGCAGATACGCAGTATTTT,TRBJ2-3,few,TRBV6-5,.
CASTTDLSLADEQFF,TGTGCCAGTACCACGGACCTCTCCCTCGCCGATGAGCAGTTCTTC,TRBJ2-1,.,TRBV19,.
CASSHWGQGTDTQYF,TGTGCCAGCAGTCATTGGGGACAGGGCACAGATACGCAGTATTTT,TRBJ2-3,.,TRBV28,TRBD1